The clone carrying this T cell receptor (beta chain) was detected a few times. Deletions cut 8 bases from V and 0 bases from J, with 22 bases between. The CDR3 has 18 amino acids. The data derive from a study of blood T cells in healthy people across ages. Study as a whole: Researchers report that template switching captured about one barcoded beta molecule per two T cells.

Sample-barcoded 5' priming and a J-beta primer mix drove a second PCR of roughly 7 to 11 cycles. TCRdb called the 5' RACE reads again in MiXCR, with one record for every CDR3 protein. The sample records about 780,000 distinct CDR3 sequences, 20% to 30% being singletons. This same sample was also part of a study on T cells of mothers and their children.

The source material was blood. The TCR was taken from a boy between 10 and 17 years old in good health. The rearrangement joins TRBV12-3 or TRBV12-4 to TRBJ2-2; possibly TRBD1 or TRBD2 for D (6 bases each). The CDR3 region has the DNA TGTGCCAGCGGAGGGGGAAGTACAGGGCTAGCGAACACCGGGGAGCTGTTTTTT. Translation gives CASGGGSTGLANTGELFF.